This TCR beta chain comes out of a study of T cell responses to AZD1222 COVID-19 vaccine. The protocol was immunoSEQ multiplex PCR, while the TCRdb copy is restricted to in-frame clones and leaves out a portion. Of under 150,000 clones listed, approximately 87% are singletons. Whole-study findings and limits: CD4 TCRs linked to vaccination spanned spike, dominating at 160-218 and 743-854. The donor group comprised mostly white British people and more females; the analysis possibly underestimated clonal diversity.

Only one count was recorded for this clone. Its antigen is as yet unknown. The CDR3 length is 12 residues. CDR1 and CDR2 (germline): SGDLS, YYNGEE. Trimming took 5 bases from V and 4 from J, leaving 8 bases between them. V is TRBV9 and J is TRBJ2-3, with D perhaps assigned TRBD1 or TRBD2 (5 bases each). This clonotype was obtained from an adult who received the AZD1222 COVID-19 vaccine. The sample consisted of peripheral blood, taken 28 days after the second AZD1222 dose. The CDR3 DNA follows: TGTGCCAGCAGTCGGGGCGCAGATACGCAGTATTTT. This encodes CASSRGADTQYF.